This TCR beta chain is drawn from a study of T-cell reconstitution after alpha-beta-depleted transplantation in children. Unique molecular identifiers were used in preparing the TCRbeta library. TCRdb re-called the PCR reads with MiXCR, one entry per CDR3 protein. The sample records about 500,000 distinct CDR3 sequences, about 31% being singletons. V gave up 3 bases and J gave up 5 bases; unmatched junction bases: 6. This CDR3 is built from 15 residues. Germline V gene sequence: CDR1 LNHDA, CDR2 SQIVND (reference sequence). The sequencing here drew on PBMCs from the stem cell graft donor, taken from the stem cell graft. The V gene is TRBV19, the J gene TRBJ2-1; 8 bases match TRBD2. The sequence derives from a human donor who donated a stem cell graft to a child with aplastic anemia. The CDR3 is CASSMSGSVHNEQFF. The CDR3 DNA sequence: TGTGCCAGTAGTATGAGCGGGAGCGTCCACAATGAGCAGTTCTTC.